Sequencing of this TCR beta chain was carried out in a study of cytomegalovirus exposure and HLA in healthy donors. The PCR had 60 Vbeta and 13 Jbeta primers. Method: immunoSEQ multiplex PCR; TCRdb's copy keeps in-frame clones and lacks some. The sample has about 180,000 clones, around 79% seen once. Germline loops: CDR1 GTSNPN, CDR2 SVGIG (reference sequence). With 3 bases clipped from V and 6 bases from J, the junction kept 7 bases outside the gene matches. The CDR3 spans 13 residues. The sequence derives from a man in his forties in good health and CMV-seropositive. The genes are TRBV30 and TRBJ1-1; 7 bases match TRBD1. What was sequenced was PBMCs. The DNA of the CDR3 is TGTGCCTGGAGCCGGGGACAGCCTCCTGAAGCTTTCTTT. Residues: CAWSRGQPPEAFF.